The entry below gives a single T cell receptor (beta chain) sequence along with its context. Sequence at one end of the junction differs from germline and may be a read error. As defined, naive CD8 cells were CD45RO-negative and positively selected for CCR7, with terminally differentiated effector memory CD45RA+ cells excluded. Profiling relied on immunoSEQ multiplex PCR, and the TCRdb table lists in-frame clones only, not all of them. The sample lists about 2 million clones, about 95% occurring once. The CDR3 has 14 amino acids. CDR1 and CDR2 from the germline V gene are SNHLY and FYNNEI. This sample is part of a study of shared clonotypes between healthy human individuals.

The chain is built from TRBV2 and TRBJ1-4; possible D gene TRBD1, 6 bases. The sequenced material came from naive CD8+ T cells sorted from blood. This TCR was recovered from a man aged 18 to 35 in good health. CDR3 nucleotide sequence: TGTGCCAGCAGTACCCAGGGGAATAATGAAAAACCGTTTTTT. Amino acid sequence: CASSTQGNNEKPFF.